These 17 T cell receptor beta chains came from one sample sequenced in a study of CXCR3-negative and CXCR3-positive naive CD8 T cells (dated by TCRdb to about 2019). The investigation overall reported the following: TRB CDR3s from CXCR3-positive naive cells showed higher hydrophobicity (lower Kidera factor 4), lower energy, and higher strength and volume indices than CXCR3-negative naive cells.

The run used a NextSeq 550. The Human TCR Profiling Kit (MiLaboratory) was used to make UMI-labeled 5' RACE TRB cDNA libraries. TCRdb reprocessed the reads; each CDR3 protein sequence makes one entry, and DNA is unavailable. Per the sample table, the count is roughly 110,000 distinct CDR3 sequences. Roughly 0.4% of the sample lies in the top ten. No cognate antigen is known for these TCRs. The sample was naive CXCR3+ CD8+ T cells from blood. The cell subset or site label, read with the paper, signifies: CD45RO-CCR7+CD27+CD95- naive CD8+ T cells expressing CXCR3 (TNR3+). Source of these receptors: a human donor in good health. Some clones in this sample may be carry-over from other donors' samples.

The CDR3 loop is CSVEGWTEETQYF. This chain connects TRBV29-1 to TRBJ2-5. Germline V CDR1 and CDR2: SQVTM, ANQGSEA. The CDR3 totals 13 residues.

CDR3 residues: CASSLGQGALEAFF. V and J are TRBV7-8 and TRBJ1-1; there is no DNA to check the TCRdb D call of TRBD1. CDR3 length: 14 amino acids. Germline CDR1 SGHVS, CDR2 FQNEAQ.

The chain has TRBV7-9 and TRBJ2-3; TCRdb outputs TRBD1, but without DNA this stays unchecked. This CDR3 region has 12 residues. Germline V gene data show CDR1 as SEHNR and CDR2 as FQNEAQ (reference sequence). The CDR3 protein is CASSGRQGTQYF. Combining the CDR3 with reference TRBV7-9 and TRBJ2-3 gives the whole variable domain DTGVSQNPRHKITKRGQNVTFRCDPISEHNRLYWYRQTLGQGPEFLTYFQNEAQLEKSRLLSDRFSAERPKGSFSTLEIQRTEQGDSAMYLCASSGRQGTQYFGPGTRLTVL.

The chain is built from TRBV19 and TRBJ2-7. This CDR3 is built from 12 residues. The germline gives CDR1 LNHDA, CDR2 SQIVND (reference sequence). The CDR3 sequence is CASSKIPYEQYF.

The V call is TRBV29-1, the J call TRBJ2-1; no DNA is available, so the TRBD2 call from TCRdb remains unchecked. Germline lookup yields CDR1 SQVTM and CDR2 ANQGSEA. CDR3 length equals 14 residues. This CDR3 is CSVKGLASYNEQFF.

The V call is TRBV5-1, the J call TRBJ2-7; TCRdb's D gene call, TRBD1, goes unchecked for lack of DNA. Per the germline V gene, CDR1 is SGHRS and CDR2 is YFSETQ. CDR3 length: 12 amino acids. The chain's CDR3 is CASSIGGGEQYF.

The J gene is TRBJ2-5, the V gene TRBV7-9; with no DNA, the TCRdb D assignment of TRBD1 cannot be verified. The germline CDR1 and CDR2 sequences are SEHNR and FQNEAQ (reference sequence). The length of the CDR3 is 15 residues. Here the CDR3 reads CASSSRGPREETQYF.

The CDR3 spells CASSFLTGTGRSYEQYF. V is TRBV28 and J is TRBJ2-7; TCRdb names TRBD1, which stays unverified in the absence of DNA. Germline CDR1 and CDR2: MDHEN and SYDVKM. CDR3 length equals 17 residues.

J is TRBJ2-3 and V is TRBV28; TCRdb gives TRBD1 as the D gene, but with no DNA this cannot be confirmed. The CDR3 consists of 12 residues. Germline V gene data show CDR1 as MDHEN and CDR2 as SYDVKM. The CDR3 reads CASSQGPDTQYF.

The CDR3 sequence is CASSLSGRLYNEQFF. The chain is built from TRBV6-5 and TRBJ2-1; TCRdb's assignment of TRBD2 cannot be checked, as there is no DNA. CDR1 is MNHEY, CDR2 SVGAGI, per germline. This CDR3 has 15 residues.

The chain joins TRBV27 to TRBJ2-2. Germline V gives CDR1 MNHEY, CDR2 SMNVEV (reference sequence). The CDR3 loop spans 13 amino acids. Here the CDR3 reads CASSFSYTGELFF.

This sequence joins TRBV6-2 or TRBV6-3 and TRBJ2-1. The germline gives CDR1 MNHEY, CDR2 SVGEGT. This CDR3 region has 14 residues. CDR3 loop: CASSCSVTYNEQFF.

J is TRBJ2-1 and V is TRBV12-3 or TRBV12-4; TCRdb indicates TRBD1, and absent DNA this call remains unverified. This CDR3 contains 16 residues. Here the CDR3 reads CASSSAGEPLYNEQFF.

The genes are TRBV20-1 and TRBJ2-5; TCRdb's D call, TRBD2, is unchecked because there is no DNA. Germline V gene data show CDR1 as DFQATT and CDR2 as SNEGSKA (reference sequence). The CDR3 totals 15 residues. CDR3 amino acids: CSARQGVLAGETQYF.

This chain links TRBV29-1 with TRBJ1-1. The CDR3 consists of 12 residues. Germline CDR1 reads SQVTM; CDR2 reads ANQGSEA. CDR3 loop: CSVVGGRTEAFF.

V gene TRBV7-9 combines with J gene TRBJ1-1; there is no DNA to check the TCRdb D call of TRBD1. Germline assignment: CDR1 SEHNR and CDR2 FQNEAQ (reference sequence). CDR3 length equals 17 residues. The CDR3 region is CASSSPGQGLMNTEAFF.

This chain links TRBV7-7 with TRBJ1-1; with no DNA, the TCRdb D assignment of TRBD1 cannot be verified. The germline gives CDR1 SSHAT, CDR2 FNYEAQ (reference sequence). The CDR3 spans 13 residues. CDR3: CASSLRGYTEAFF.